These 15 T cell receptor beta chains share one sample of origin, sequenced in a study of blood T cell repertoires in COVID-19. Assay: immunoSEQ multiplex PCR; the TCRdb copy retains only in-frame clones and omits some. The table has some 200,000 clones, 85% seen once. The sequenced material came from peripheral blood. The source is a woman between 65 and 79 years old with COVID-19, enrolled during active disease.

The chain is built from TRBV5-1 and TRBJ2-3, with 12 positions matching TRBD2. With 1 base clipped from V and 6 bases from J, the junction kept 15 bases outside the gene matches. CDR3 length: 19 amino acids. The germline CDR1 and CDR2 sequences are SGHRS and YFSETQ. The CDR3 region is CASSLWASGGAPDGDTQYF. For the CDR3, the DNA is TGCGCCAGCAGCTTGTGGGCTAGCGGGGGGGCCCCCGATGGGGATACGCAGTATTTT.

The V gene is TRBV4-2, the J gene TRBJ2-2; TRBD1 agrees at 8 bases. Trimming at V came to 3 bases and at J to 0 bases, leaving 0 bases not matched to a gene. The germline V gene has CDR1 LGHNA and CDR2 YNFKEQ. The CDR3 has 15 amino acids. The CDR3 DNA sequence: TGTGCCAGCAGCCAGGGACAGGCGAACACCGGGGAGCTGTTTTTT. Its translation is CASSQGQANTGELFF.

The chain combines TRBV7-8 with TRBJ2-3; D is ambiguous. Germline assignment: CDR1 SGHVS and CDR2 FQNEAQ. The V gene lost 5 bases and the J gene lost 1 base, with 16 bases spanning the gap. The CDR3 extends over 16 amino acids. The CDR3 region is CASSPPATRGTDTQYF. The CDR3 coding sequence is TGTGCCAGCAGCCCCCCGGCCACTCGGGGCACAGATACGCAGTATTTT.

This clone has more than one count but fewer than ten. The rearrangement links TRBV13 to TRBJ1-1; perhaps TRBD1 as D (6 bases). Trimming cost V 8 bases and J 1 base, with 8 bases left between them. The CDR3 contains 12 residues. Germline V gives CDR1 PRHDT, CDR2 FYEKMQ (reference sequence). CDR3: CASAQGNTEAFF. For the CDR3, the DNA is TGTGCCAGCGCACAGGGGAACACTGAAGCTTTCTTT.

This chain links TRBV12-3 or TRBV12-4 with TRBJ2-7; perhaps TRBD1 as D (5 bases). This CDR3 is 13 amino acids long. Trimming took off 3 bases at V and 7 bases at J, with 13 bases between the two ends. Written as DNA, the CDR3 is TGTGCCAGCAGTTTCTCAGGGTTCGGGGAGCAGTACTTC. Translation: CASSFSGFGEQYF.

The chain uses TRBV7-9 and TRBJ1-5; 7 nucleotides match TRBD1. Germline CDR1 reads SEHNR; CDR2 reads FQNEAQ (reference sequence). The CDR3 length is 15 residues. The V and J ends lost 0 bases and 4 bases, in that order; junction bases with no gene match: 3. In nucleotides, the CDR3 is TGTGCCAGCAGCTTAGCTTCAGGGGGAAATCAGCCCCAGCATTTT. It is translated as CASSLASGGNQPQHF.

Details on this clone: One end of the junction does not line up with germline, which may come from a read error. The chain has TRBV2 and TRBJ2-2, with D tentatively TRBD2 (7 bases). Germline values: CDR1 SNHLY, CDR2 FYNNEI. The CDR3 is 14 residues long. The CDR3 DNA sequence: TGTGCCAGCCGTGAGGGAGGGGGACCCGGGGAGCTGTTTTTT. Its translation: CASREGGGPGELFF. The whole variable domain, filled in from reference TRBV2 and TRBJ2-2, reads EPEVTQTPSHQVTQMGQEVILRCVPISNHLYFYWYRQILGQKVEFLVSFYNNEISEKSEIFDDQFSVERPDGSNFTLKIRSTKLEDSAMYFCASREGGGPGELFFGEGSRLTVL.

V and J are TRBV12-5 and TRBJ1-3; 8 bases line up with TRBD1. The CDR3 length is 16 residues. V dropped 2 bases and J dropped 7; count of bases not matched to a gene: 10. Germline V lookup: CDR1 LGHNT, CDR2 FRNRAP. The CDR3 here is CASGLRLGQGGNTIYF. For the CDR3, the DNA is TGTGCTAGTGGTTTGCGACTCGGACAGGGAGGTAACACCATATATTTT.

This clone turned up a few times. The V and J genes are TRBV10-3 and TRBJ2-7, with a possible D match to TRBD1 (5 bases). The V and J ends lost 4 bases and 2 bases respectively, with 15 bases between them. The CDR3 is 15 amino acids. The germline V gene encodes CDR1 ENHRY and CDR2 SYGVKD. CDR3 protein: CAISGYSGAPYEQYF. The DNA of the CDR3 is TGTGCCATCAGTGGATACAGTGGGGCCCCCTACGAGCAGTACTTC.

The gene calls are TRBV7-9 and TRBJ1-2; tentatively, D is TRBD1 (5 bases). The V end was cut by 4 bases, the J end by 7 bases, with 16 bases between. There are 14 residues in the CDR3. Germline loops: CDR1 SEHNR, CDR2 FQNEAQ (reference sequence). This CDR3 is CASSSGGRGSGYTF. CDR3 nucleotides: TGTGCCAGCAGCTCCGGGGGACGGGGGAGTGGCTACACCTTC.

This chain connects TRBV14 to TRBJ2-2, with a weak D call TRBD2 (6 bases). Germline V CDR1 and CDR2: SGHDN, FVKESK. The CDR3 contains 15 residues. V lost 2 bases and J lost 6, with 13 bases in between. As DNA, the CDR3 is TGTGCCAGCAGCCAATTGCGCGGGGACGCCGGGGAGCTGTTTTTT. Translation gives CASSQLRGDAGELFF.

The chain employs TRBV6-2 or TRBV6-3 and TRBJ1-6; 11 nucleotides match TRBD1. V was clipped by 1 base and J by 4 bases; unmatched bases: 6. The CDR3 loop spans 18 amino acids. The germline V gene has CDR1 MNHEY and CDR2 SVGEGT. DNA for the CDR3: TGTGCCAGCAGTTACTTCCGGACAGGGGGCCCGTATAATTCACCCCTCCACTTT. Its translation: CASSYFRTGGPYNSPLHF.

V usage is TRBV6-4 and J usage is TRBJ2-2, with D tentatively TRBD2 (6 bases). Germline V gene lookup returns CDR1 MRHNA and CDR2 SNTAGT. The V end lost 6 bases, the J end lost 8 bases, and 19 bases lay between the germline ends. The CDR3 length is 15 residues. The CDR3 region has the DNA TGTGCCAGCAGCGCCCAGGCGGGGCTAGTAGGGGAGCTGTTTTTT. Translated, it gives CASSAQAGLVGELFF.

The chain employs TRBV18 and TRBJ1-1; D gene unclear. From germline, CDR1 is KGHSH and CDR2 LQKENI. The CDR3 is made up of 13 amino acids. V was shortened by 3 bases and J by 1 base, with 6 bases between the two germline ends. The CDR3 sequence: CASSPAENTEAFF. CDR3 DNA sequence: TGTGCCAGCTCACCGGCCGAGAACACTGAAGCTTTCTTT.

This clone was seen a handful of times. The chain is built from TRBV5-6 and TRBJ1-5; TRBD1 matches at 8 bases. The CDR3 covers 14 residues. Per germline, CDR1 SGHDT and CDR2 YYEEEE. V was pared by 0 bases and J by 7 bases, with 3 bases of the junction left unmatched. The CDR3 DNA reads as TGTGCCAGCAGCTTGGGACAGGGGCGGCAGCCCCAGCATTTT. This codes for CASSLGQGRQPQHF.